Listed here is a single T cell receptor beta chain. Antigen: not known. The data are from a study of cytomegalovirus exposure and HLA in healthy donors. Study-wide context: The same platform as the roughly 670 first-cohort repertoires was used for the 130 or so validation repertoires, a later analysis reported.

Study findings and constraints: The authors confirmed in vitro that a few CMV-associated chains were specific for CMV antigens.

Measured with immunoSEQ multiplex PCR; TCRdb has only the in-frame clones, and not every one. The sample yields 150,000 to 200,000 clones, roughly 96% seen once. With 4 bases removed from V and 8 bases from J, the gap between germline ends came to 18 bases. The CDR3 is made up of 14 amino acids. The germline V gene encodes CDR1 SGHNT and CDR2 YYREEE (reference sequence). Separate from the roughly 670-subject first cohort, the 120-subject validation cohort was the one that the donors belonged to. The receptor comes from a woman under 30 in good health and CMV-seronegative. The sequenced material came from PBMCs. The rearrangement links TRBV5-4 to TRBJ1-2; D may be TRBD1 (5 bases). CDR3 region: CASSSGRVRGGYTF. Here the CDR3 DNA reads TGTGCCAGCAGCAGTGGCAGGGTTCGAGGAGGCTACACCTTC. The whole variable domain, filled in from reference TRBV5-4 and TRBJ1-2, reads ETGVTQSPTHLIKTRGQQVTLRCSSQSGHNTVSWYQQALGQGPQFIFQYYREEENGRGNFPPRFSGLQFPNYSSELNVNALELDDSALYLCASSSGRVRGGYTFGSGTRLTVV.